Listed below are T cell receptor beta chains from one sample, sequenced in a study of control samples from healthy donors and cancer patients. Profiled with immunoSEQ multiplex PCR; TCRdb holds only in-frame clones, not every one. The top ten clones hold around 6% of a sample with approximately 80,000 clones, 70% to 90% of them seen once. The material sequenced was blood. These receptor sequences come from a woman aged 50 to 65 in good health. Each CDR3 is given with its conserved first and last residue. The order of the fields is CDR3 protein, CDR3 DNA, V gene, D gene, clone size, J gene. A D gene is named only where the DNA matches it firmly. Part of the rows lack a size; the others show once, few, many or a class for expanded clones.

CASSPTGSGNTGELFF	TGTGCCAGCAGTCCAACCGGTTCTGGGAACACCGGGGAGCTGTTTTTT	TRBV4-2	NA	NA	TRBJ2-2
CASSPGLAGGLSGANVLTF	TGTGCCAGCAGCCCCGGACTAGCGGGGGGCCTCTCTGGGGCCAACGTCCTGACTTTC	TRBV3-1/TRBV3-2	TRBD2	NA	TRBJ2-6
CASSIQGEGYTF	TGTGCCAGTAGTATACAGGGAGAGGGCTACACCTTC	TRBV19	NA	NA	TRBJ1-2
CASSYSGFYGYTF	TGTGCCAGCAGTTACTCAGGATTCTATGGCTACACCTTC	TRBV6-5	NA	NA	TRBJ1-2
CASSIRPGHNYGYTF	TGTGCCAGCAGCATAAGACCGGGACATAACTATGGCTACACCTTC	TRBV9	NA	NA	TRBJ1-2
CASSSQQWGNTEAFF	TGTGCCAGCAGTTCCCAGCAGTGGGGGAACACTGAAGCTTTCTTT	TRBV2	NA	NA	TRBJ1-1
CASSEQGNYGYTF	TGTGCCAGTAGTGAACAGGGCAACTATGGCTACACCTTC	TRBV19	NA	NA	TRBJ1-2
CASSVVGQGADTQYF	TGTGCCAGCAGCGTAGTGGGACAGGGGGCGGATACGCAGTATTTT	TRBV9	TRBD1	NA	TRBJ2-3
CASHSSGTAYEKLFF	TGTGCCAGTCATTCCTCCGGGACAGCCTATGAAAAACTGTTTTTT	TRBV19	TRBD1	once	TRBJ1-4
CASSIGLAGGEVEQYF	TGTGCCAGCAGTATCGGACTAGCGGGGGGCGAGGTCGAGCAGTACTTC	TRBV2	TRBD2	NA	TRBJ2-7
CASSVTGPGQPQHF	TGTGCCAGTAGTGTGACAGGGCCAGGACAGCCCCAGCATTTT	TRBV19	TRBD1	NA	TRBJ1-5
CASSLQGEHQPQHF	TGTGCCAGCAGCTTACAGGGCGAGCATCAGCCCCAGCATTTT	TRBV7-6	NA	NA	TRBJ1-5
CASGSTETTGELFF	TGTGCCAGCGGCTCTACAGAGACCACCGGGGAGCTGTTTTTT	TRBV28	NA	NA	TRBJ2-2
CASSVKPSGNTIYF	TGTGCCAGTAGTGTGAAACCCTCTGGAAACACCATATATTTT	TRBV19	NA	few	TRBJ1-3
CATSGTGSYNEQFF	TGTGCCACCAGCGGGACAGGCTCCTACAATGAGCAGTTCTTC	TRBV24-1	TRBD1	NA	TRBJ2-1
CASSMGSPLHF	TGTGCCAGTAGTATGGGTTCACCCCTCCACTTT	TRBV19	NA	NA	TRBJ1-6
CASSLAGRGRTDTQYF	TGCGCCAGCAGCTTGGCCGGCAGGGGACGCACAGATACGCAGTATTTT	TRBV5-1	NA	NA	TRBJ2-3
CASSFQQGWAETQYF	TGTGCCAGCAGCTTCCAACAGGGATGGGCAGAGACCCAGTACTTC	TRBV7-7	NA	NA	TRBJ2-5
CASSQGGDGSYRPQHF	TGCGCCAGCAGCCAGGGGGGGGACGGCAGTTATCGGCCCCAGCATTTT	TRBV4-1	NA	few	TRBJ1-5
CASSLSSRGQAYNEQFF	TGTGCCAGCAGCTTATCTTCACGGGGGCAAGCCTACAATGAGCAGTTCTTC	TRBV7-9	NA	NA	TRBJ2-1
CASLGVGDGNTEAFF	TGCGCCAGCTTAGGAGTGGGTGACGGCAACACTGAAGCTTTCTTT	TRBV4-1	NA	NA	TRBJ1-1
CASSQYGRGTEAFF	TGTGCCAGCAGCCAATATGGCAGGGGCACTGAAGCTTTCTTT	TRBV3-1/TRBV3-2	NA	NA	TRBJ1-1
CASRIRAGDTQYF	TGTGCCAGCAGGATTCGAGCCGGAGATACGCAGTATTTT	TRBV6-5	NA	few	TRBJ2-3
CATSDPGVGQPQHF	TGTGCCACCAGTGATCCAGGGGTCGGTCAGCCCCAGCATTTT	TRBV24-1	NA	NA	TRBJ1-5
CASSPMTGRAEAFF	TGTGCCAGCAGCCCCATGACAGGGAGGGCTGAAGCTTTCTTT	TRBV7-9	TRBD1	NA	TRBJ1-1
CASSLEIGGRENEKLFF	TGCGCCAGCAGCTTGGAGATCGGGGGGAGAGAGAATGAAAAACTGTTTTTT	TRBV5-1	NA	NA	TRBJ1-4
CASSAPVRDTQYF	TGTGCCAGCAGCGCTCCGGTTCGGGATACGCAGTATTTT	TRBV7-9	NA	NA	TRBJ2-3
CATQKNPGWEKLFF	TGTGCCACCCAGAAAAATCCAGGGTGGGAAAAACTGTTTTTT	TRBV11-2	NA	NA	TRBJ1-4
CASSLTGVGEQYF	TGTGCCAGCAGCCTTACAGGGGTGGGGGAGCAGTACTTC	TRBV11-3	TRBD1	NA	TRBJ2-7
CASSMTGVSGANVLTF	TGCGCCAGCAGCATGACAGGGGTCTCTGGGGCCAACGTCCTGACTTTC	TRBV5-1	TRBD1	NA	TRBJ2-6
CASSATRTSYEQYF	TGTGCCAGCAGCGCAACACGGACCTCCTACGAGCAGTACTTC	TRBV7-2	NA	NA	TRBJ2-7
CATAGDSGETQYF	TGTGCCACCGCTGGGGACAGTGGAGAGACCCAGTACTTC	TRBV27	TRBD1	once	TRBJ2-5
CASSLVQGDTIYF	TGTGCCAGCAGTTTAGTACAGGGAGACACCATATATTTT	TRBV12-3/TRBV12-4	NA	NA	TRBJ1-3
CASRKQGRNTEAFF	TGTGCCAGCAGAAAACAGGGGCGAAACACTGAAGCTTTCTTT	TRBV19	TRBD1	NA	TRBJ1-1